This TCR beta chain was documented in a study of blood T cell repertoires in COVID-19. Study-level information: Whether acute or convalescent, the COVID-19 samples came from the United States, Italy and Spain.

Original methodology: Reference gene primer amplification yielded estimated nucleated cell counts. Some clones are missing from TCRdb's copy, which holds only in-frame ones; the method was immunoSEQ multiplex PCR. V, J and clone size were drawn from that table, and D and trimming were deduced from the DNA. The repertoire includes about 140,000 clones, around 90% of them detected once, and 0.75% to 0.95% sits in the top ten. J gave up 4 bases and V 3 bases, and 8 bases lay outside the gene matches. Germline V lookup: CDR1 KGHSH, CDR2 LQKENI. This CDR3 comprises 16 residues. The material sequenced was peripheral blood. V and J are TRBV18 and TRBJ1-2; 10 bases line up with TRBD1. The sequence came from a woman aged 45-60 years with acute or convalescent COVID-19. The DNA of the CDR3 is TGTGCCAGCTCACCGCAGGGACAGGGGAGATCCTATGGCTACACCTTC. This translates into CASSPQGQGRSYGYTF.